This T cell receptor (beta chain) appears in the sequencing data of a study of T-cell reconstitution after alpha-beta-depleted transplantation in children. TCRbeta library preparation incorporated unique molecular identifiers. TCRdb reprocessed the PCR reads via MiXCR and lists one record per CDR3 protein. The table lists some 120,000 distinct CDR3 sequences, under 25% of them singletons. Germline CDR1 is SGHAT and CDR2 is FQNNGV. CDR3 size: 15 residues. V was shortened by 2 bases and J by 4 bases, with 12 bases between the two germline ends. This clonotype has a handful of counts. No antigen is known for it. Study-wide points: When one year had passed after transplant, most T-cell counts and diversity came from newly produced T cells. Certain patients had high TCRbeta diversity at day 60, and it came from recipient T cells and thymic progenitors that survived.

The sample consisted of PBMCs, mostly from graft donor cells, taken 180 days after TCRalphabeta/CD19-depleted stem cell transplant. The chain joins TRBV11-2 to TRBJ2-1; possibly TRBD1 for D (5 bases). This TCR was recovered from a male patient aged 2 to 10 who had a stem cell transplant for chronic granulomatous disease, so the T cells may come from the graft donor. The CDR3 protein is CASSLLQGAYNEQFF. Written as DNA, the CDR3 is TGTGCCAGCAGCTTACTTCAGGGCGCATACAATGAGCAGTTCTTC.